One and the same sample provided the 3 T cell receptor beta chains below, sequenced in a study of T cell changes during pregnancy in multiple sclerosis. Measured with immunoSEQ multiplex PCR; TCRdb has only the in-frame clones, and not every one. The sample shows 84,000 or so clones, roughly 93% of them seen only once. Sequencing was performed on peripheral blood, taken in the third trimester of pregnancy. All receptors come from a female donor with multiple sclerosis, enrolled in a pregnancy study.

Regarding this clone: Its ends do not fully match the called genes, so a read error is possible. CDR3 in DNA: TGTGCTAGCAGCTTGGGTGAGGGTCCTGAGCAGTTCTTC. Amino acid sequence: CASSLGEGPEQFF. The genes are TRBV7-7 and TRBJ2-1; D is possibly TRBD2 (5 bases). The length of the CDR3 is 13 residues. Germline CDR1 is SSHAT and CDR2 is FNYEAQ (reference sequence).

This clone came up once. The chain joins TRBV2 to TRBJ1-5; D call uncertain. Germline CDR1 is SNHLY and CDR2 is FYNNEI. The CDR3 is made up of 12 amino acids. Trimming cost V 3 bases and J 4 bases, with 4 bases left between them. The CDR3 spells CASSDSNQPQHF. The CDR3 DNA reads as TGTGCCAGCAGTGACTCTAATCAGCCCCAGCATTTT.

The V gene is TRBV5-1, the J gene TRBJ2-7, with TRBD1 matching 7 bases. V dropped 3 bases and J dropped 6; count of bases not matched to a gene: 3. The CDR3 loop spans 12 amino acids. Per germline, CDR1 SGHRS and CDR2 YFSETQ. The CDR3 nucleotides read TGCGCCAGCAGCTGGGACAGCTCCGAGCAGTACTTC. Protein sequence: CASSWDSSEQYF.